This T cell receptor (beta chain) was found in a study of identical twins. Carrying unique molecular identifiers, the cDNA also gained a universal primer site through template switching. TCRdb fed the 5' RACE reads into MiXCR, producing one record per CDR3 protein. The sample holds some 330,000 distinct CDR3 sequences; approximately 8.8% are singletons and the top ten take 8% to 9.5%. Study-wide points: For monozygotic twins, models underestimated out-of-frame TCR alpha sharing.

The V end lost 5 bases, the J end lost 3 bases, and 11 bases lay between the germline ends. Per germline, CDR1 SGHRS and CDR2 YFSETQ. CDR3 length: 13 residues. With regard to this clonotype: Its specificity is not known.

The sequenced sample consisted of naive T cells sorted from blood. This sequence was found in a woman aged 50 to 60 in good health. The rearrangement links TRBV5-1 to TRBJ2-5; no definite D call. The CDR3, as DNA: TGCGCCAGCAGTAGTAGGTGGAAAGAGACCCAGTACTTC. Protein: CASSSRWKETQYF. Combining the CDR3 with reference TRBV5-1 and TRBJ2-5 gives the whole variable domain KAGVTQTPRYLIKTRGQQVTLSCSPISGHRSVSWYQQTPGQGLQFLFEYFSETQRNKGNFPGRFSGRQFSNSRSEMNVSTLELGDSALYLCASSSRWKETQYFGPGTRLLVL.